This section outlines one TCR beta chain sequence together with its context. What it binds is not known. The data originate from a study of T cell repertoires in ileal Crohn's disease. The data were produced by immunoSEQ multiplex PCR, yet TCRdb's version contains in-frame clones alone and is incomplete. The sample lists about 5,700 clones, roughly four fifths seen once, with about 6.8% in the top ten. Overall study findings and caveats: Clonality above 26.8% at surgery always came with endoscopic recurrence.

Described time point: proximal margin of the surgical specimen (macroscopically non-inflamed). CDR1 is SGHTA and CDR2 is FQGNSA in the germline V gene. The germline V and J ends were trimmed by 5 bases and 7 bases, with 18 bases remaining between them. This CDR3 has 16 amino acids. The TCR comes from an adult with Crohn's disease. V usage is TRBV7-2 and J usage is TRBJ1-6, with a weak D call TRBD1 (5 bases). Input material: ileal tissue. The CDR3 region is CASSPQGRGWNSPLHF. The CDR3 DNA reads as TGTGCCAGCAGCCCCCAGGGACGGGGTTGGAATTCACCCCTCCACTTT.